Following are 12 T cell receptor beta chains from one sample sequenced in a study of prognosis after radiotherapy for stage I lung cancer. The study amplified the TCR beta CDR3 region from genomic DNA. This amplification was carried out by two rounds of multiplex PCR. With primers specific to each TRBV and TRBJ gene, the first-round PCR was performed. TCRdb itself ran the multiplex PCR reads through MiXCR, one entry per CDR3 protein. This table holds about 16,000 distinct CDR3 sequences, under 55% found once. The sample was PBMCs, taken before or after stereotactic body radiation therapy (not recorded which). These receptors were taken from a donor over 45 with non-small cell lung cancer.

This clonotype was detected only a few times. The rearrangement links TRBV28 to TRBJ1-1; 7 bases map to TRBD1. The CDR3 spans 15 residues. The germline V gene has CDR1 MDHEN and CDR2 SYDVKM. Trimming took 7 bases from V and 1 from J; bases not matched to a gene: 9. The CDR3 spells CASTVTGQWNTEAFF. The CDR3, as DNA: TGTGCCAGCACCGTAACGGGACAGTGGAACACTGAAGCTTTCTTT.

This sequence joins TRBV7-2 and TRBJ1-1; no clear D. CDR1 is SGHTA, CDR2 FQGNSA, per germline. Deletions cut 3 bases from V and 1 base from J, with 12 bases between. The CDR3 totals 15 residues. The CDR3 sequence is CASSFPVSRNTEAFF. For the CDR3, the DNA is TGTGCCAGCAGCTTCCCGGTGTCCCGGAACACTGAAGCTTTCTTT.

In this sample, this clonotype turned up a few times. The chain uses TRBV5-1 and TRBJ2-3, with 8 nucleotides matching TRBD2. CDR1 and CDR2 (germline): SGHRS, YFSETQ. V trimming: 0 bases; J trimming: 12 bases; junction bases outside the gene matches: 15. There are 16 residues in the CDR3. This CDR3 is CASSLGLATSTDKQYF. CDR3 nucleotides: TGCGCCAGCAGCTTGGGACTAGCGACTAGCACAGATAAACAGTATTTT.

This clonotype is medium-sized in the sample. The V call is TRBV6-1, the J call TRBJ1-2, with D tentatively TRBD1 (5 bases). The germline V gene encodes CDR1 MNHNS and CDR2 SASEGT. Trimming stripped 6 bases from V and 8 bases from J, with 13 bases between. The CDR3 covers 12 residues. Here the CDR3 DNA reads TGTGCCAGCAGACCTACAGGTGAGGGCTACACCTTC. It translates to CASRPTGEGYTF.

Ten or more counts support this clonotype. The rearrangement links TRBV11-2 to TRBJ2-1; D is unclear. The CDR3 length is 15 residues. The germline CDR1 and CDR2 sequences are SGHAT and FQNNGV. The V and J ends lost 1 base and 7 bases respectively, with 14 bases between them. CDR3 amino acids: CASSLGSRMGNEQFF. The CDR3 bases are TGTGCCAGCAGCTTAGGTTCCAGGATGGGGAATGAGCAGTTCTTC.

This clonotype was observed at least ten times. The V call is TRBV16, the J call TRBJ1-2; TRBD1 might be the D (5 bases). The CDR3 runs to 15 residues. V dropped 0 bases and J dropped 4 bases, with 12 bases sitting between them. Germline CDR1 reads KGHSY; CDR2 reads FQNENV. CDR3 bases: TGTGCCAGCAGCCAATCGCCACAGGCCAGCTATGGCTACACCTTC. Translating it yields CASSQSPQASYGYTF.

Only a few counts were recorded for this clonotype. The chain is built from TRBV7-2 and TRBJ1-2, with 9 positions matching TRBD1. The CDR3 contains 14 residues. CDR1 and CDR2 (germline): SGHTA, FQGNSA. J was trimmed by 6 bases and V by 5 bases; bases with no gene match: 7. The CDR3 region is CASSPRDRVNGYTF. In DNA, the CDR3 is TGTGCCAGCAGCCCCCGGGACAGGGTAAATGGCTACACCTTC. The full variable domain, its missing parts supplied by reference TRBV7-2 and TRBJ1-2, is GAGVSQSPSNKVTEKGKDVELRCDPISGHTALYWYRQSLGQGLEFLIYFQGNSAPDKSGLPSDRFSAERTGGSVSTLTIQRTQQEDSAVYLCASSPRDRVNGYTFGSGTRLTVV.

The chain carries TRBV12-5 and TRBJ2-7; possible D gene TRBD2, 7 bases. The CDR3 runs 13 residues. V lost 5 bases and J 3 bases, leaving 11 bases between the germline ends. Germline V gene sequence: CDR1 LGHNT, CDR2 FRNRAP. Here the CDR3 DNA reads TGTGCTAGTGGTAGGGGGGGGAACTACGAGCAGTACTTC. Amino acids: CASGRGGNYEQYF.

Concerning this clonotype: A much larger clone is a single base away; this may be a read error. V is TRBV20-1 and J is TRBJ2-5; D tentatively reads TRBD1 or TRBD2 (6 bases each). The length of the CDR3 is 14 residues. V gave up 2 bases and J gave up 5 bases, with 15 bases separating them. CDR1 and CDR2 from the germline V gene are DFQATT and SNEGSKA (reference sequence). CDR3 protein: CSARTRGGPETQYF. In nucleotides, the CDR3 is TGCAGTGCTAGAACTAGAGGGGGGCCCGAGACCCAGTACTTC.

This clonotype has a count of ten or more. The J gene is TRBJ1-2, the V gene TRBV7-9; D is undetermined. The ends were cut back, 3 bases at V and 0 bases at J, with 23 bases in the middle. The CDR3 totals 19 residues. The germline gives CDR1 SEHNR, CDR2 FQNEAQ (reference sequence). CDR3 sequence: CASSFLLGDTSRANYGYTF. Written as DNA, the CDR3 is TGTGCCAGCAGCTTTCTATTGGGAGACACCTCCCGCGCTAACTATGGCTACACCTTC.

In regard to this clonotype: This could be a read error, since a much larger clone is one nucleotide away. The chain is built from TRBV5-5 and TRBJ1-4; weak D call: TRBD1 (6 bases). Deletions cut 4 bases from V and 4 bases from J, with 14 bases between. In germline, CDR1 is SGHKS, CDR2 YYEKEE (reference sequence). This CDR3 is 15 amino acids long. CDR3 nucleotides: TGTGCCAGCAGCATACAGGGAATCATTAATGAAAAACTGTTTTTT. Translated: CASSIQGIINEKLFF.

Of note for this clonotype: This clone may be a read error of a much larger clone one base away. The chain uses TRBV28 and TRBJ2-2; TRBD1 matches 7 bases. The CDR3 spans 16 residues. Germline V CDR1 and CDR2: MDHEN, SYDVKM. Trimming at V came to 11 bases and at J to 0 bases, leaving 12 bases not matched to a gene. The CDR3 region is CAGMPAGTANTGELFF. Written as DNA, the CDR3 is TGTGCCGGCATGCCTGCCGGGACAGCGAACACCGGGGAGCTGTTTTTT.